This T cell receptor (beta chain) comes out of a study of cytotoxic CD8 clonotypes in ibrutinib-treated CLL. The data were produced by immunoSEQ multiplex PCR, yet TCRdb's version contains in-frame clones alone and is incomplete. The repertoire holds 130,000 or so clones, with around 77% as singletons. The germline V gene has CDR1 SGHRS and CDR2 YFSETQ. V shed 0 bases, J shed 6 bases, and the junction held 3 bases outside the gene matches. The CDR3 runs to 14 residues. The source is a human donor with chronic lymphocytic leukemia. The sample here was PBMCs, taken after 12 months of ibrutinib treatment. The chain carries TRBV5-1 and TRBJ1-5; 7 nucleotides line up with TRBD1. CDR3 in amino acids: CASSLGQGVQPQHF. The CDR3 nucleotides are TGCGCCAGCAGCTTGGGGCAGGGGGTTCAGCCCCAGCATTTT.